This section outlines one T cell receptor (beta chain) sequence together with its context. The sample belongs to a study of blood T cell repertoires in COVID-19. On the study more broadly: The United States, Italy and Spain supplied acute and convalescent COVID-19 samples. Sample material is recorded as cDNA or gDNA derived from T cells, B-cell-depleted T cells, or PBMCs.

Trimming shortened V by 0 bases and J by 7 bases, and 14 bases separated the two germline ends. The germline gives CDR1 SGHRS, CDR2 YFSETQ. The CDR3 covers 15 residues. Original analysis: Counts of nucleated cells, estimated from reference gene primer amplification, were obtained. Using immunoSEQ multiplex PCR, the repertoire was profiled, and TCRdb retains in-frame clones only, with some absent. That table supplies the V and J calls and clone size; D and trimming were determined from the DNA. The sample consists of under 200,000 clones, approximately 85% of them appearing once. The material sequenced was peripheral blood. The clonotype was recovered from a woman older than 75 with acute or convalescent COVID-19. The chain recombines TRBV5-1 with TRBJ2-1, with D possibly being TRBD1 (5 bases). CDR3 sequence: CASSLARAGQNEQFF. CDR3 bases: TGCGCCAGCAGCTTGGCCAGGGCAGGGCAGAATGAGCAGTTCTTC.